This TCR beta chain was documented in a study of T cell responses to AZD1222 COVID-19 vaccine. Background on the study: Some second doses came at about 4 weeks and others at about 12 weeks; these were pooled.

There are 13 residues in the CDR3. V was cut by 1 base and J by 4 bases, with 7 bases left in between. Germline V gene sequence: CDR1 SGHDN, CDR2 FVKESK. Measured with immunoSEQ multiplex PCR; TCRdb has only the in-frame clones, and not every one. This sample has approximately 110,000 clones; approximately 83% occur once, and the top ten carry 9.4%. Study observations and caveats: The number of AZD1222 recipients seropositive at baseline was only five or six. The donor cohort was predominantly white British with a female majority, and clonal diversity may have been underestimated.

Remarks on this clone: Its matching antigen is unknown.

The rearrangement joins TRBV14 to TRBJ1-2; the D gene is possibly TRBD1 (5 bases). The starting material was peripheral blood, obtained on day 0 of AZD1222 vaccination. The sequence was collected from an adult in good health. The DNA of the CDR3 is TGTGCCAGCAGCCAAGTCGACAGCTATGGCTACACCTTC. It specifies CASSQVDSYGYTF.